This TCR beta chain was identified during a study of long-term antiretroviral therapy in people with HIV. Comments on this clone: Its antigen is undetermined.

Sequencing relied on immunoSEQ assay v3.0, run at survey level. Per-sample sequencing targets were about 35,000-50,000 T-cell genomes. Sequencing used immunoSEQ multiplex PCR; TCRdb keeps in-frame clones, though not all of them. Here the sample spans approximately 9,600 clones, roughly 89% being singletons. Study-wide results and limits: From about 2003 to 2017, blood was obtained, possibly while participants received older ART regimens. Documentation of ART adherence, viral resistance or therapy changes was absent. Within the repertoire, clones expanded before ART were dominant at all time points.

The germline V gene encodes CDR1 SQVTM and CDR2 ANQGSEA. Trimming removed 1 base from V and 7 bases from J; junction bases left unmatched: 5. This CDR3 is 13 amino acids long. The chain carries TRBV29-1 and TRBJ1-2; 8 nucleotides align to TRBD1. This TCR was recovered from a man aged 25-40 years with HIV. The specimen comprised unsorted PBMCs, sampled 0.3 years before starting antiretroviral therapy. In nucleotides, the CDR3 is TGCAGCGTTGAAGGGCAGGGGGCGGGTGGCTACACCTTC. Translating gives CSVEGQGAGGYTF.